The 11 T cell receptor beta chains in this list originate from one sample, sequenced in a study of OX40 agonist ivuxolimab in advanced cancers. Here immunoSEQ multiplex PCR was the method, and the copy in TCRdb shows in-frame clones only, minus some. The sample records 65,000 to 100,000 clones, roughly 88% being singletons. The sequencing here drew on CD4+ or CD8+ T cells sorted from blood, taken in a trial of the OX40 agonist ivuxolimab. The receptors were gathered from an adult with an advanced solid tumor such as melanoma, head and neck, liver or kidney cancer.

V usage is TRBV28 and J usage is TRBJ2-3, with TRBD1 as a possible D gene (6 bases). This CDR3 has 19 amino acids. Trimming pared 5 bases from V and 1 base from J, leaving 25 bases between. Germline values: CDR1 MDHEN, CDR2 SYDVKM. The CDR3 reads CASSTQLPLDKGGTDTQYF. CDR3 DNA sequence: TGTGCCAGCAGTACACAACTGCCGTTGGACAAGGGGGGCACAGATACGCAGTATTTT.

This clone came up a few times. V and J are TRBV27 and TRBJ1-5; TRBD1 agrees at 8 bases. The CDR3 consists of 15 residues. J was trimmed by 2 bases and V by 4 bases; bases with no gene match: 4. Looked up from germline, CDR1 is MNHEY and CDR2 is SMNVEV (reference sequence). CDR3 loop: CASSYTGGGNQPQHF. CDR3 sequence (DNA): TGTGCCAGCAGTTATACAGGGGGAGGCAATCAGCCCCAGCATTTT.

The chain is built from TRBV6-1 and TRBJ2-7; D unclear. V lost 5 bases and J lost 2, with 13 bases in between. CDR1 is MNHNS and CDR2 is SASEGT in the germline V gene. The CDR3 totals 14 residues. The CDR3 loop reads CASSPALVAYEQYV. The CDR3 bases are TGTGCCAGCAGTCCGGCTTTAGTTGCCTACGAGCAGTACGTC.

This chain uses TRBV7-2 with TRBJ1-5; 12 bases match TRBD1. Germline V gives CDR1 SGHTA, CDR2 FQGNSA. Trimming cost V 1 base and J 7 bases; bases outside gene matches: 8. The CDR3 length is 17 residues. CDR3 nucleotides: TGTGCCAGCAGCTTAGGGGACAGGGGGCGCTTCAGCCAGCCCCAGCATTTT. This codes for CASSLGDRGRFSQPQHF.

Comment on this clone: Other DNA sequences from this sample encode an identical CDR3 as well. J is TRBJ1-2 and V is TRBV19, with D perhaps TRBD1 (5 bases). V was clipped by 6 bases and J by 8 bases, with 19 bases between them. The length of the CDR3 is 14 residues. Germline V CDR1 and CDR2: LNHDA, SQIVND (reference sequence). CDR3 protein: CASSPGTPPVGYTF. In nucleotides, the CDR3 is TGTGCCAGTAGCCCCGGGACCCCTCCGGTAGGCTACACCTTC.

The J gene is TRBJ2-7, the V gene TRBV7-9; possible D gene TRBD1, 6 bases. V lost 1 base to trimming and J lost 7 bases, with 17 bases between them. This CDR3 contains 15 residues. Per germline, CDR1 SEHNR and CDR2 FQNEAQ (reference sequence). CDR3 amino acids: CASSLEGEWSREQYF. In nucleotides, the CDR3 is TGTGCCAGCAGCTTAGAGGGGGAGTGGTCACGGGAGCAGTACTTC.

This chain uses TRBV2 with TRBJ1-4, with TRBD1 identical over 8 bases. The CDR3 runs to 13 residues. From germline, CDR1 is SNHLY and CDR2 FYNNEI. With 4 bases clipped from V and 8 bases from J, the junction kept 3 bases outside the gene matches. In nucleotides, the CDR3 is TGTGCCAGCAGTGGCCAGGGGGCAGAAAAACTGTTTTTT. Translating gives CASSGQGAEKLFF.

V usage is TRBV6-6 and J usage is TRBJ2-5, with TRBD1 identical over 10 bases. This CDR3 is 15 amino acids long. Losses at the gene ends were 2 bases for V and 4 bases for J; bases not matched to a gene: 4. The germline V gene encodes CDR1 MNHNY and CDR2 SVGAGI (reference sequence). The CDR3 DNA reads as TGTGCCAGCAGTTACGACAGGGGGCGCGGAGAGACCCAGTACTTC. Amino acids: CASSYDRGRGETQYF.

The rearrangement uses TRBV7-8 and TRBJ2-5; D is ambiguous. V lost 6 bases and J 1 base, leaving 9 bases between the germline ends. Germline V gene data show CDR1 as SGHVS and CDR2 as FQNEAQ. The CDR3 is 13 residues long. CDR3 sequence (DNA): TGTGCCAGCAGAGGACGGTTCCAAGAGACCCAGTACTTC. Its translation is CASRGRFQETQYF. The whole variable domain, remainder taken from reference TRBV7-8 and TRBJ2-5, is GAGVSQSPRYKVAKRGQDVALRCDPISGHVSLFWYQQALGQGPEFLTYFQNEAQLDKSGLPSDRFFAERPEGSVSTLKIQRTQQEDSAVYLCASRGRFQETQYFGPGTRLLVL.

V gene TRBV7-9 combines with J gene TRBJ2-5; 12 bases align to TRBD2. The CDR3 sequence is 16 residues long. CDR1 and CDR2 (germline): SEHNR, FQNEAQ (reference sequence). V shed 4 bases and J 1 base; nucleotides not matched to a gene: 4. The DNA for the CDR3 is TGTGCCAGCAGCTCCGCTAGCGGGGGGGGCCAAGAGACCCAGTACTTC. It is translated as CASSSASGGGQETQYF. The full variable domain, completed using reference TRBV7-9 and TRBJ2-5, is DTGVSQNPRHKITKRGQNVTFRCDPISEHNRLYWYRQTLGQGPEFLTYFQNEAQLEKSRLLSDRFSAERPKGSFSTLEIQRTEQGDSAMYLCASSSASGGGQETQYFGPGTRLLVL.

The V call is TRBV7-9, the J call TRBJ2-4; D perhaps matches TRBD1 (6 bases). The CDR3 covers 15 residues. V shed 3 bases and J shed 8 bases, with 17 bases lying between them. CDR1 is SEHNR, CDR2 FQNEAQ, per germline (reference sequence). The CDR3 here is CASSLGALPADIQYF. The CDR3 bases are TGTGCCAGCAGCTTGGGGGCTCTACCAGCGGACATTCAGTACTTC.